The next 19 T cell receptor beta chains were all read from a single sample in a study of T cell responses to AZD1222 COVID-19 vaccine. This table comes from immunoSEQ multiplex PCR, and its TCRdb copy is limited to in-frame clones, with some not included. The table records 90,000 to 150,000 clones, 70% to 90% of them present only once. The source was peripheral blood, collected on day 0 of AZD1222 vaccination. These receptor sequences come from an adult in good health.

The chain carries TRBV4-1 and TRBJ1-4; D perhaps matches TRBD1 (5 bases). The CDR3 totals 15 residues. From germline, CDR1 is MGHRA and CDR2 YSYEKL. Deletions cut 1 base from V and 6 bases from J, with 12 bases between. CDR3 in amino acids: CASSQGGVVYEKLFF. CDR3 in DNA: TGCGCCAGCAGCCAAGGAGGGGTGGTTTATGAAAAACTGTTTTTT.

The chain carries TRBV5-6 and TRBJ1-1; D unclear. Germline values: CDR1 SGHDT, CDR2 YYEEEE. Trimming removed 0 bases at V and 3 bases at J, with 12 bases between. This CDR3 has 15 amino acids. The CDR3 is CASSLVARLDTEAFF. The CDR3 bases are TGTGCCAGCAGCTTGGTGGCGAGGTTGGACACTGAAGCTTTCTTT.

The chain uses TRBV6-5 and TRBJ1-5; TRBD1 aligns across 9 bases. CDR1 is MNHEY, CDR2 SVGAGI, per germline. V dropped 5 bases and J dropped 7; count of bases not matched to a gene: 6. The CDR3 consists of 14 residues. CDR3 sequence: CASSRDRVQQPQHF. The CDR3 bases are TGTGCCAGCAGTAGGGACAGGGTCCAACAGCCCCAGCATTTT.

This clone has a single count. The DNA of the CDR3 is TGTGCCAGCAGTGAAGGGACGATCTCCAATCAGCCCCAGCATTTT. This translates into CASSEGTISNQPQHF. The chain has TRBV2 and TRBJ1-5, with unresolved D. V dropped 1 base and J dropped 3 bases, with 10 bases sitting between them. The CDR3 has 15 residues. From germline, CDR1 is SNHLY and CDR2 FYNNEI.

As to this clone: The sample contains more than one DNA sequence encoding this CDR3. The rearrangement joins TRBV24-1 to TRBJ1-1, with 9 bases matching TRBD1. The CDR3 loop spans 15 amino acids. V gave up 3 bases and J gave up 4 bases; unmatched junction bases: 5. CDR1 KGHDR and CDR2 SFDVKD come from the germline V gene. CDR3 sequence (DNA): TGTGCCACCAGTGATCCCCGACAGGGGGGCACTGAAGCTTTCTTT. This codes for CATSDPRQGGTEAFF.

V usage is TRBV5-1 and J usage is TRBJ2-2, with D tentatively TRBD1 (6 bases). V shed 0 bases and J shed 1 base, with 7 bases lying between them. CDR1 is SGHRS, CDR2 YFSETQ, per germline. The CDR3 spans 15 residues. DNA for the CDR3: TGCGCCAGCAGCTTGGACAGGGTGAACACCGGGGAGCTGTTTTTT. Translation gives CASSLDRVNTGELFF.

V and J are TRBV7-6 and TRBJ1-3; TRBD1 aligns across 7 bases. The germline CDR1 and CDR2 sequences are SGHVS and FNYEAQ. The CDR3 is 17 residues long. Germline trimming cut 2 bases from V and 2 bases from J; bases unmatched to any gene: 9. DNA for the CDR3: TGTGCCAGCAGCTTATCCTACAGGGGCTCCCCTGGAAACACCATATATTTT. The encoded protein is CASSLSYRGSPGNTIYF.

This clone occurred once. The V and J genes are TRBV11-3 and TRBJ2-3, with a tentative D call TRBD2 (5 bases). Germline loops: CDR1 SGHNT, CDR2 YENEEA. The germline V and J ends were trimmed by 6 bases and 1 base, with 11 bases remaining between them. This CDR3 has 14 amino acids. In DNA form, the CDR3 reads TGTGCCAGCAGAGATAGCGCAGGCACAGATACGCAGTATTTT. Amino acid sequence: CASRDSAGTDTQYF.

This clone was seen just once. The chain recombines TRBV24-1 with TRBJ2-1; D might be TRBD1 (6 bases). Germline V CDR1 and CDR2: KGHDR, SFDVKD. With 4 bases removed from V and 10 bases from J, the gap between germline ends came to 16 bases. The CDR3 sequence is 14 residues long. CDR3 in DNA: TGTGCCACCAGTGAACGATCCGGGCAGGGGGAGCAGTTCTTC. Translated: CATSERSGQGEQFF.

This chain connects TRBV18 to TRBJ2-3, with 12 bases fitting TRBD2. This CDR3 has 19 amino acids. Germline lookup yields CDR1 KGHSH and CDR2 LQKENI. Trimming cost V 0 bases and J 2 bases; bases outside gene matches: 9. The CDR3, as DNA: TGTGCCAGCTCACCACCTACGTCTAGCGGGAGGGCCGTCACAGATACGCAGTATTTT. It translates to CASSPPTSSGRAVTDTQYF.

J is TRBJ1-3 and V is TRBV3-1 (or the pseudogene TRBV3-2); D is uncertain. The germline gives CDR1 LGHDT, CDR2 YNNKEL (reference sequence). This CDR3 is 15 amino acids long. V lost 5 bases to trimming and J lost 0 bases, with 11 bases between them. This chain's CDR3 is CASSTPKGSGNTIYF. The CDR3 nucleotides read TGTGCCAGCAGCACGCCAAAGGGCTCTGGAAACACCATATATTTT.

The chain links TRBV6-5 to TRBJ2-7; no clear D gene. Trimming cost V 6 bases and J 3 bases, with 12 bases left between them. The CDR3 runs 13 residues. The V gene's germline CDR1 is MNHEY and CDR2 SVGAGI. The CDR3 coding sequence is TGTGCCAGCAGCCAAGCATCTTACTACGAGCAGTACTTC. Translating it yields CASSQASYYEQYF.

Comments on this clone: At one end, the junction sequence differs from germline, possibly due to a read error. J is TRBJ1-4 and V is TRBV7-7, with D possibly matching TRBD1 (6 bases). Germline V gives CDR1 SSHAT, CDR2 FNYEAQ (reference sequence). This CDR3 region has 15 residues. The CDR3 is CASSPGMGGAEKLFF. The CDR3 DNA reads TGTGCTAGCAGCCCCGGTATGGGGGGGGCCGAAAAACTGTTTTTT.

The V and J genes are TRBV19 and TRBJ2-3; D is possibly TRBD1 or TRBD2 (5 bases each). CDR3 length: 14 amino acids. V was shortened by 9 bases and J by 2 bases, with 15 bases between the two germline ends. CDR1 and CDR2 (germline): LNHDA, SQIVND (reference sequence). Here the CDR3 DNA reads TGTGCCAGCCAGTGGGCAGGGACCACAGATACGCAGTATTTT. This gives the protein CASQWAGTTDTQYF.

The V gene is TRBV19, the J gene TRBJ2-2, with TRBD2 identical over 16 bases. This CDR3 is 17 amino acids long. V dropped 6 bases and J dropped 3; count of bases not matched to a gene: 4. Germline V gene data show CDR1 as LNHDA and CDR2 as SQIVND (reference sequence). CDR3 in amino acids: CASRGTSGRVDTGELFF. The DNA of the CDR3 is TGTGCCAGTAGAGGGACTAGCGGGAGGGTGGACACCGGGGAGCTGTTTTTT. The full variable domain, completed using reference TRBV19 and TRBJ2-2, is DGGITQSPKYLFRKEGQNVTLSCEQNLNHDAMYWYRQDPGQGLRLIYYSQIVNDFQKGDIAEGYSVSREKKESFPLTVTSAQKNPTAFYLCASRGTSGRVDTGELFFGEGSRLTVL.

This chain joins TRBV19 and TRBJ1-5; TRBD1 might be the D (6 bases). There are 14 residues in the CDR3. V lost 4 bases, J lost 7 bases, and 14 bases lay in between. CDR1 is LNHDA and CDR2 is SQIVND in the germline V gene (reference sequence). CDR3 region: CASSRGLGDQPQHF. In DNA form, the CDR3 reads TGTGCCAGTAGTAGGGGGCTGGGGGACCAGCCCCAGCATTTT. Filled out from reference TRBV19 and TRBJ1-5, the complete variable domain reads DGGITQSPKYLFRKEGQNVTLSCEQNLNHDAMYWYRQDPGQGLRLIYYSQIVNDFQKGDIAEGYSVSREKKESFPLTVTSAQKNPTAFYLCASSRGLGDQPQHFGDGTRLSIL.

The gene calls are TRBV6-2 or TRBV6-3 and TRBJ1-5; unclear D gene. The ends were cut back, 6 bases at V and 3 bases at J, with 12 bases in the middle. This CDR3 comprises 14 residues. The V gene's germline CDR1 is MNHEY and CDR2 SVGEGT. CDR3 sequence reads: CASSDRQNNQPQHF. CDR3 DNA sequence: TGTGCCAGCAGCGATCGACAAAACAATCAGCCCCAGCATTTT.

The chain is built from TRBV14 and TRBJ1-1; 7 bases agree with TRBD1. J gave up 2 bases and V 0 bases, and 6 bases lay outside the gene matches. This CDR3 has 16 amino acids. Germline CDR1 is SGHDN and CDR2 is FVKESK. The CDR3, as DNA: TGTGCCAGCAGCCAAGACGCAGGGACAGCTAACACTGAAGCTTTCTTT. Translating it yields CASSQDAGTANTEAFF.

The chain has TRBV4-1 and TRBJ1-2, with 7 bases identical to TRBD1. In germline, CDR1 is MGHRA, CDR2 YSYEKL. V trimming: 5 bases; J trimming: 6 bases; junction bases outside the gene matches: 12. The CDR3 has 15 amino acids. The chain's CDR3 is CASSGHRGASDGYTF. DNA of the CDR3: TGCGCCAGCAGCGGCCACAGGGGAGCGTCGGATGGCTACACCTTC.